One sample yielded the 8 T cell receptor beta chains listed below, sequenced in a study of tumor and adjacent non-tumor tissue in lung cancer. Three rounds of nested PCR, following a modified ARM-PCR protocol, produced the TCRbeta library. TCRdb used MiXCR to reprocess the multiplex PCR reads, holding one entry per CDR3 protein. The sample includes 90,000 or so distinct CDR3 sequences, around three fifths of them seen just once. This sample's RNA came from whole unsorted tissue. The material sequenced was lung tumor tissue. The receptors come from a man between 65 and 85 years old with non-small cell lung cancer.

With respect to this clonotype: A read error may account for a junction end that differs from germline. The J gene is TRBJ2-7, the V gene TRBV11-2; D could derive from TRBD1 or TRBD2 (6 bases each). The germline CDR1 and CDR2 sequences are SGHAT and FQNNGV. This CDR3 region has 18 residues. The CDR3 region is CASSPCGQGTLGYYEQYF. CDR3 bases: TGTGCTAGCAGCCCGTGCGGGCAGGGGACTTTGGGGTACTACGAGCAGTACTTC.

This clonotype was observed a handful of times. The rearrangement joins TRBV11-3 to TRBJ2-7, with D possibly matching TRBD1 (5 bases). The germline gives CDR1 SGHNT, CDR2 YENEEA. V lost 3 bases and J lost 5, with 23 bases in between. This CDR3 region has 17 residues. DNA for the CDR3: TGTGCCAGCAGCTTCTTGAGCCTTAGCTTGGAAGGGGACGAGCAGTACTTC. It encodes CASSFLSLSLEGDEQYF.

Comments on this clonotype: Since a much larger clone is just one base distant, this may be a read error. The chain has TRBV28 and TRBJ2-7; D gene ambiguous. CDR1 is MDHEN and CDR2 is SYDVKM in the germline V gene. V was trimmed by 6 bases and J by 4 bases, leaving 10 bases between them. This CDR3 region has 12 residues. CDR3: CASRHVLYEQYF. The DNA of the CDR3 is TGTGCCAGCAGGCACGTATTATACGAGCAGTACTTC.

This clonotype occurred many times. The rearrangement links TRBV12-3 or TRBV12-4 to TRBJ1-6, with 8 nucleotides matching TRBD1. J gave up 9 bases and V 5 bases, and 9 bases lay outside the gene matches. The CDR3 runs 15 residues. CDR3 sequence: CASSPRTGWASPLHF. CDR3 coding DNA: TGTGCCAGCAGTCCTAGGACAGGGTGGGCTTCACCCCTCCACTTT.

Many counts were recorded for this clonotype. The rearrangement links TRBV6-1 to TRBJ2-3; unclear D gene. Germline V gives CDR1 MNHNS, CDR2 SASEGT. The CDR3 covers 14 residues. V was clipped by 3 bases and J by 0 bases, with 7 bases between them. CDR3 loop: CASSELGSTDTQYF. CDR3 sequence (DNA): TGTGCCAGCAGTGAGTTGGGTAGCACAGATACGCAGTATTTT.

At least ten counts were recorded for this clonotype. The chain employs TRBV4-2 and TRBJ2-3; 8 positions agree with TRBD2. Germline CDR1 LGHNA, CDR2 YNFKEQ. The CDR3 is 16 residues long. V lost 0 bases, J lost 10 bases, and 12 bases stayed unmatched. The CDR3: CASSQDRDRGGIPQYF. CDR3 bases: TGTGCCAGCAGCCAAGATCGAGACCGGGGGGGCATCCCGCAGTATTTT.

DNA for the CDR3: TGTGCCACCAGTATATCAGGGCGTTCGATAGATACGCAGTATTTT. Protein product: CATSISGRSIDTQYF. The chain is built from TRBV24-1 and TRBJ2-3; possibly TRBD1 for D (5 bases). The length of the CDR3 is 15 residues. V was trimmed by 6 bases and J by 5 bases, leaving 17 bases between them. The germline CDR1 and CDR2 sequences are KGHDR and SFDVKD.

About this clonotype: The final CDR3 position lacks the conserved phenylalanine or tryptophan, pointing to a likely read error. The DNA is left out, because the CDR3 cannot be placed on it with certainty; the CDR3 is given as TCRdb lists it. The V call is TRBV12-3 or TRBV12-4, the J call TRBJ1-5; the listed D gene, TRBD1, was not tested against the DNA. The CDR3 contains 15 residues when both ends are counted. The CDR3: CASRSAGRESQPQRL.